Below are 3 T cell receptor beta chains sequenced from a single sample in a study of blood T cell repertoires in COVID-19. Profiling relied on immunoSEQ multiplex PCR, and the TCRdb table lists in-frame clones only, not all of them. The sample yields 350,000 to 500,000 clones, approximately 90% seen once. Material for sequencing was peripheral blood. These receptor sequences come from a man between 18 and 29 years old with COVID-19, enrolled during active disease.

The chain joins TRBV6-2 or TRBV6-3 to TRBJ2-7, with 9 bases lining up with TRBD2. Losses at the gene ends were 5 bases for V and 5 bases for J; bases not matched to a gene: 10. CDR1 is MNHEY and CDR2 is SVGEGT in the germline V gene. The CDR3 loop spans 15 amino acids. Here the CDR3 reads CASSPASGARHEQYF. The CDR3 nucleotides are TGTGCCAGCAGTCCGGCTAGCGGGGCTAGGCACGAGCAGTACTTC.

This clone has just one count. The DNA for the CDR3 is TGTGCCAGCACCCGAGGGACTAGCGGAGACAATGAGCAGTTCTTC. Protein: CASTRGTSGDNEQFF. The chain employs TRBV6-5 and TRBJ2-1, with 11 bases matching TRBD2. The germline CDR1 and CDR2 sequences are MNHEY and SVGAGI. The CDR3 runs to 15 residues. Trimming removed 7 bases from V and 5 bases from J; junction bases left unmatched: 7.

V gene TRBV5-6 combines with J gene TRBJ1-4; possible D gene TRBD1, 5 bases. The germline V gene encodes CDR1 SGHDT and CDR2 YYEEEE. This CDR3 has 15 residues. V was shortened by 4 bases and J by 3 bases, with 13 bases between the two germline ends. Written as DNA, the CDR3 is TGTGCCAGCAGCCTGTTCGGGGGGGCTAATGAAAAACTGTTTTTT. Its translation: CASSLFGGANEKLFF.